This T cell receptor (beta chain) appears in the sequencing data of a study of immune evolution from preneoplasia to lung adenocarcinoma. Notes on this clone: Its antigen is not identified.

Germline V gives CDR1 SGHNT, CDR2 YYREEE (reference sequence). The V gene lost 1 base and the J gene lost 5 bases, with 14 bases spanning the gap. The CDR3 loop spans 15 amino acids. Assay used: immunoSEQ multiplex PCR; TCRdb lists only in-frame clones, some missing. The sample has under 4,500 clones; roughly 77% are singletons. Overall study findings and caveats: Later-stage lesions appeared to have more T cells, more diversity, less clonality. From normal lung to invasive adenocarcinoma, top clone frequencies appeared to decrease.

The J gene is TRBJ2-3, the V gene TRBV5-4, with a tentative D call TRBD2 (5 bases). The receptor was derived from a person aged 70 to 80 with invasive lung adenocarcinoma. Some clones in this sample may be carry-over from other donors' samples. Sequencing input: FFPE invasive lung adenocarcinoma tissue. CDR3 DNA: TGTGCCAGCAGCTTGTCACTAGGGAGAGGAGATACGCAGTATTTT. Translated, it gives CASSLSLGRGDTQYF.